This TCR beta chain was recorded in a study of T cells expressing NK-cell markers. The wider study: Investigators obtained TCR beta repertoires from sorted CD3+CD56+NKG2C+, CD3+CD56+NKG2C- and CD3+CD56-NKG2C+ T cells. The study sequenced eight donors, seven HCMV-seropositive and one seronegative.

On this clonotype itself: Its antigen remains unknown.

Germline V lookup: CDR1 MNHEY, CDR2 SVGAGI. The CDR3 extends over 15 amino acids. TCRdb re-called the 5' RACE reads, yielding one record per CDR3 amino acid sequence without DNA. Its table records 350,000 to 400,000 distinct CDR3 sequences. Study-level points and caveats: Researchers report these clonotypes also headed the CD3+CD56-NKG2C+ fraction in a few donors.

The specimen sequenced was blood T cells: a sorted CD56 or NKG2C T cell subset, CD4+ or CD8+ T cells, or bulk PBMC T cells (not recorded which). This receptor was obtained from a woman between 50 and 59 years old in good health. The V call is TRBV6-5, the J call TRBJ1-6. The CDR3 sequence is CASSYRSAPNSPLHF.